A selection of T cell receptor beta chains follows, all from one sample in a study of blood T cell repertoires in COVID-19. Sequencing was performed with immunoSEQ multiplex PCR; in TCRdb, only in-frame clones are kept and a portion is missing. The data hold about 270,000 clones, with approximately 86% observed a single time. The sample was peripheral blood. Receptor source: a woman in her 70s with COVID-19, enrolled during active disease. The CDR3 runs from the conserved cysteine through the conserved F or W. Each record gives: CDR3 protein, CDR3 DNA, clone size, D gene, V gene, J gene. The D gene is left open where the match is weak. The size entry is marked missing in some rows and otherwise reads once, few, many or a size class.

CDR3 protein: CASSKGTGAFF; CDR3 DNA: TGTGCCAGCAGCAAAGGGACAGGGGCTTTCTTT; clone size: -; D gene: TRBD1; V gene: TRBV6-5; J gene: TRBJ1-1
CDR3 protein: CASSLTGGRKETQYF; CDR3 DNA: TGTGCCAGCAGCTTAACGGGGGGCCGCAAAGAGACCCAGTACTTC; clone size: -; D gene: -; V gene: TRBV7-2; J gene: TRBJ2-5
CDR3 protein: CASSPRTGAGTGELFF; CDR3 DNA: TGTGCCAGCAGCCCCCGGACAGGGGCTGGAACCGGGGAGCTGTTTTTT; clone size: -; D gene: TRBD1; V gene: TRBV9; J gene: TRBJ2-2
CDR3 protein: CASTWTPNTEAFF; CDR3 DNA: TGTGCCAGCACCTGGACACCGAACACTGAAGCTTTCTTT; clone size: -; D gene: -; V gene: TRBV2; J gene: TRBJ1-1
CDR3 protein: CASSQEWDRGSYEQYF; CDR3 DNA: TGCGCCAGCAGCCAAGAATGGGACAGGGGTTCTTACGAGCAGTACTTC; clone size: -; D gene: TRBD1; V gene: TRBV4-3; J gene: TRBJ2-7
CDR3 protein: CASTRSPNQPQHF; CDR3 DNA: TGTGCCAGCACCAGAAGTCCGAATCAGCCCCAGCATTTT; clone size: -; D gene: -; V gene: TRBV2; J gene: TRBJ1-5
CDR3 protein: CASSLGQGVGEQYF; CDR3 DNA: TGCGCCAGCAGCTTGGGACAGGGGGTTGGCGAGCAGTACTTC; clone size: -; D gene: TRBD1; V gene: TRBV5-1; J gene: TRBJ2-7
CDR3 protein: CASSPQSGSNQPQHF; CDR3 DNA: TGTGCCAGCTCACCACAGTCGGGAAGCAATCAGCCCCAGCATTTT; clone size: -; D gene: -; V gene: TRBV18; J gene: TRBJ1-5
CDR3 protein: CASGRGGVYEQYF; CDR3 DNA: TGTGCCAGCGGAAGGGGTGGGGTCTACGAGCAGTACTTC; clone size: -; D gene: -; V gene: TRBV12-3/TRBV12-4; J gene: TRBJ2-7
CDR3 protein: CASSRTTGEQPQHF; CDR3 DNA: TGTGCCAGCAGTCGAACGACAGGGGAGCAGCCCCAGCATTTT; clone size: once; D gene: TRBD1; V gene: TRBV27; J gene: TRBJ1-5
CDR3 protein: CAINKGLSTDTQYF; CDR3 DNA: TGTGCCATCAACAAGGGACTCAGCACAGATACGCAGTATTTT; clone size: -; D gene: -; V gene: TRBV10-3; J gene: TRBJ2-3
CDR3 protein: CASSRGTSGAETQYF; CDR3 DNA: TGTGCCAGCAGCCGAGGGACTAGCGGGGCAGAGACCCAGTACTTC; clone size: -; D gene: TRBD2; V gene: TRBV3-1/TRBV3-2; J gene: TRBJ2-5
CDR3 protein: CASSDRRGTGELFF; CDR3 DNA: TGTGCCAGTAGTGACCGCCGGGGGACCGGGGAGCTGTTTTTT; clone size: -; D gene: -; V gene: TRBV19; J gene: TRBJ2-2
CDR3 protein: CATRYYQGQETQYF; CDR3 DNA: TGTGCCACCAGATACTACCAGGGTCAAGAGACCCAGTACTTC; clone size: -; D gene: -; V gene: TRBV15; J gene: TRBJ2-5
CDR3 protein: CASSFLGTGLLDTQYF; CDR3 DNA: TGTGCCAGCAGCTTTTTGGGGACAGGGTTGTTGGATACGCAGTATTTT; clone size: -; D gene: TRBD1; V gene: TRBV7-9; J gene: TRBJ2-3
CDR3 protein: CASSGLGQGGPVNTEAFF; CDR3 DNA: TGTGCCAGCAGCGGATTGGGACAGGGAGGCCCAGTGAACACTGAAGCTTTCTTT; clone size: -; D gene: TRBD1; V gene: TRBV9; J gene: TRBJ1-1
CDR3 protein: CASGLVPQAAIGYTF; CDR3 DNA: TGTGCTAGTGGTTTGGTACCACAGGCCGCTATCGGCTACACCTTC; clone size: once; D gene: -; V gene: TRBV12-5; J gene: TRBJ1-2